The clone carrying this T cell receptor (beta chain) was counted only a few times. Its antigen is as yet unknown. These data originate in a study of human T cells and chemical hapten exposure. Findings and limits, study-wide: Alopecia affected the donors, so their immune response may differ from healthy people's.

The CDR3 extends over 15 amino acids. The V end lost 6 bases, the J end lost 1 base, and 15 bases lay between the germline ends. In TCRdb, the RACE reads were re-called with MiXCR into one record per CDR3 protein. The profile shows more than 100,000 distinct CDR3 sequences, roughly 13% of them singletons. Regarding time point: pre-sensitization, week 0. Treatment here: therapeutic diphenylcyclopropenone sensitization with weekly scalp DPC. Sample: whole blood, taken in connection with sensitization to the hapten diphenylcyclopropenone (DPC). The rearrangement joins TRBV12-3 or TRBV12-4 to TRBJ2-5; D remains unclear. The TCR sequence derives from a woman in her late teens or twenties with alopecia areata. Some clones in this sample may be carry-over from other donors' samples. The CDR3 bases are TGTGCCAGCAGCCCTGCGGTGGGGATCCAAGAGACCCAGTACTTC. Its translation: CASSPAVGIQETQYF.